The clone carrying this TCR beta chain came up many times. Its target is unknown. These data are taken from a study of early T cells in non-severe SARS-CoV-2 infection. On the study more broadly: The authors sequenced bulk RNA from unsorted whole blood, leaving chains unpaired.

Study-wide findings and caveats: The VDJdb matching leaned toward anti-spike CD8 responses and overlooked private and CD4 specificities.

Unique molecular identifier tags were affixed to discrete cDNA molecules. TCRdb fed the 5' RACE reads into MiXCR, producing one record per CDR3 protein. The sample yields 15,000 to 20,000 distinct CDR3 sequences, about 4.8% seen once. Germline-derived CDR1 and CDR2 are SGHRS and YFSETQ. This CDR3 has 17 amino acids. Trimming removed 2 bases from V and 6 bases from J, with 21 bases in between. Sequenced: whole blood. The V and J genes are TRBV5-1 and TRBJ2-1, with D possibly matching TRBD2 (6 bases). The clonotype comes from an adult who was a healthcare worker with PCR-confirmed SARS-CoV-2 infection or an uninfected control (not recorded which). In DNA form, the CDR3 reads TGCGCCAGCAGCTTAAACTCCCGGGACTGGTCAGGCAATGAGCAGTTCTTC. Its translation is CASSLNSRDWSGNEQFF.